The clone carrying this T cell receptor (beta chain) was seen a handful of times. Its specificity is unknown. The data belong to a study of T cell responses to AZD1222 COVID-19 vaccine. This CDR3 is built from 15 residues. The ends lost 0 bases at V and 7 bases at J; junction bases unmatched: 3. Germline V lookup: CDR1 PRHDT, CDR2 FYEKMQ (reference sequence). Produced via immunoSEQ multiplex PCR; TCRdb's table is partial and in-frame only. The sample lists about 270,000 clones, 90% to 95% occurring once. The study's findings and limits: Females made up more of the donors, who were largely white British, and clonal diversity may have come out too low. Close to half of spike-specific TCRs reportedly recognize unmutated variant regions. Baseline antibody screening turned up just six or seven seropositive AZD1222 recipients.

The genes are TRBV13 and TRBJ1-6, with 7 bases that match TRBD1. This receptor was obtained from an adult who received the AZD1222 COVID-19 vaccine. The input for sequencing was peripheral blood, taken 28 days after the second AZD1222 dose. The CDR3 DNA reads as TGTGCCAGCAGCTTAGGGACAGGGAGAAATTCACCCCTCCACTTT. This codes for CASSLGTGRNSPLHF.